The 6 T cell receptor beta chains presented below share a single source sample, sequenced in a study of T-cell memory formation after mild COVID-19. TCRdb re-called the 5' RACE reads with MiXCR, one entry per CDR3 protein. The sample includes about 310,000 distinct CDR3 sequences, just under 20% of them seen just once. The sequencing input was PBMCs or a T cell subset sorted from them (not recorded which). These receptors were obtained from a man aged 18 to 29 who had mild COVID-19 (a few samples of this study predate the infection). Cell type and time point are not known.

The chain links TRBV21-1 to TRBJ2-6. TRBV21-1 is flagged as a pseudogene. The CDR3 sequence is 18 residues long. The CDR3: CASSKVWPGCSGANVLTF. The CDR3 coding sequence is TGTGCCAGCAGCAAAGTGTGGCCAGGATGCTCTGGGGCCAACGTCCTGACTTTC.

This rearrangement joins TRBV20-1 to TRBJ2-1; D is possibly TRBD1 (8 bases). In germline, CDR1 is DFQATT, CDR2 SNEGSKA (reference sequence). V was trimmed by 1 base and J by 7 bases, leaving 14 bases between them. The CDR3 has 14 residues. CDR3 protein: CSARAGQGGNEQFF. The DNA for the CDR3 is TGCAGTGCTAGAGCCGGACAGGGAGGGAATGAGCAGTTCTTC.

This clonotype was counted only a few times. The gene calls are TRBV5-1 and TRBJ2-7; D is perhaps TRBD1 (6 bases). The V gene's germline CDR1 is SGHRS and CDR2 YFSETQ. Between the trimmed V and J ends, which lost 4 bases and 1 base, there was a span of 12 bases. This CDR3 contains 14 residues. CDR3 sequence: CASSPGTNSYEQYF. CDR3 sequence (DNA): TGCGCCAGCAGCCCCGGGACAAATTCCTACGAGCAGTACTTC. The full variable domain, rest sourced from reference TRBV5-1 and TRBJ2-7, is KAGVTQTPRYLIKTRGQQVTLSCSPISGHRSVSWYQQTPGQGLQFLFEYFSETQRNKGNFPGRFSGRQFSNSRSEMNVSTLELGDSALYLCASSPGTNSYEQYFGPGTRLTVT.

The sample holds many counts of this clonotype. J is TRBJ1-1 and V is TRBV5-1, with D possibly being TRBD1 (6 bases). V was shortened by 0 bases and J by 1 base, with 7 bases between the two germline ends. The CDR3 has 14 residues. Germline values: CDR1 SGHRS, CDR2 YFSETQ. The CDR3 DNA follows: TGCGCCAGCAGCTTGGACAGGGCGAACACTGAAGCTTTCTTT. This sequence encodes CASSLDRANTEAFF.

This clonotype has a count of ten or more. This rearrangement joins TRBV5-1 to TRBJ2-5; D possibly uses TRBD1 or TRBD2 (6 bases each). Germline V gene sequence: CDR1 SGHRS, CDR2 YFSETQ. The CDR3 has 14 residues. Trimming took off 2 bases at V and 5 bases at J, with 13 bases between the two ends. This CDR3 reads CASSLQGRGETQYF. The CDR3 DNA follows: TGCGCCAGCAGCTTACAGGGTCGGGGGGAGACCCAGTACTTC.

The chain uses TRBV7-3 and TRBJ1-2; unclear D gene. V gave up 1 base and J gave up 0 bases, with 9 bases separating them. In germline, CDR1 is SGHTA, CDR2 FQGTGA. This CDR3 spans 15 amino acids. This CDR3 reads CASSLRADANYGYTF. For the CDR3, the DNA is TGTGCCAGCAGCTTAAGGGCAGATGCTAACTATGGCTACACCTTC.